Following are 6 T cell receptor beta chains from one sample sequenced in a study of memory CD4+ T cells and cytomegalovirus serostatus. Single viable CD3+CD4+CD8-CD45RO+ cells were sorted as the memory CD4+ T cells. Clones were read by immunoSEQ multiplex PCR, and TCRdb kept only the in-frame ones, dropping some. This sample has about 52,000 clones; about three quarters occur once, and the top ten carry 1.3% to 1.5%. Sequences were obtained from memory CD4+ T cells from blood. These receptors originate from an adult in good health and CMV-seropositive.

This chain's CDR3 is CSVVSKNIQYF. CDR3 sequence (DNA): TGCAGCGTTGTATCCAAAAACATTCAGTACTTC. The chain carries TRBV29-1 and TRBJ2-4; D unresolved. V was shortened by 4 bases and J by 2 bases, with 3 bases between the two germline ends. The germline V gene encodes CDR1 SQVTM and CDR2 ANQGSEA. This CDR3 spans 11 amino acids.

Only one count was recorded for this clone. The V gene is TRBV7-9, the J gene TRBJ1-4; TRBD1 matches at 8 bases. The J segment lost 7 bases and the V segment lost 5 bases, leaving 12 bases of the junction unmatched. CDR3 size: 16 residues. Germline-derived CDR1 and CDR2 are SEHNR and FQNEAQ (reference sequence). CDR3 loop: CASSRGGGQGSEKLFF. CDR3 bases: TGTGCCAGCAGCCGAGGGGGAGGACAGGGAAGTGAAAAACTGTTTTTT. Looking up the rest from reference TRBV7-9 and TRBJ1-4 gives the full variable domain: DTGVSQNPRHKITKRGQNVTFRCDPISEHNRLYWYRQTLGQGPEFLTYFQNEAQLEKSRLLSDRFSAERPKGSFSTLEIQRTEQGDSAMYLCASSRGGGQGSEKLFFGSGTQLSVL.

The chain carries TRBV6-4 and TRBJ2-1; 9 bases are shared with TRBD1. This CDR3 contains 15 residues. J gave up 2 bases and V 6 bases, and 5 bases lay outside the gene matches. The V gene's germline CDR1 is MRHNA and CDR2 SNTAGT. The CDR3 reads CASSPGTGTYNEQFF. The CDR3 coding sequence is TGTGCCAGCAGCCCCGGGACAGGGACCTACAATGAGCAGTTCTTC.

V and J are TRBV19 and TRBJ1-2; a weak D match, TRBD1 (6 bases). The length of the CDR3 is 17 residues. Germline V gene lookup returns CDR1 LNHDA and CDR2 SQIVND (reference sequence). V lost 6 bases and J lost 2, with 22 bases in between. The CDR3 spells CASRDLRTEIFNYGYTF. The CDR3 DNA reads TGTGCCAGTAGAGACCTCAGGACAGAGATTTTCAACTATGGCTACACCTTC.

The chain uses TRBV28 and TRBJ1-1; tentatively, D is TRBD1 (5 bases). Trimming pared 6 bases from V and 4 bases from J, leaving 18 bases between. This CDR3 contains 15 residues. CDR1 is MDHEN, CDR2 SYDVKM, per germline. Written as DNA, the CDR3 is TGTGCCAGCAGCCCCCCGCCAAGGGGTAGCACTGAAGCTTTCTTT. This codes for CASSPPPRGSTEAFF.

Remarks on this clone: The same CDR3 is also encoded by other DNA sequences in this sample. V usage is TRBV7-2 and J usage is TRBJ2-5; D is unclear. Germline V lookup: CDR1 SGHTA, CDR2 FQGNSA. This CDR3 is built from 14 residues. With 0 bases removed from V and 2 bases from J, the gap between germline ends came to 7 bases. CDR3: CASSLAGRQETQYF. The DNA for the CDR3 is TGTGCCAGCAGCTTAGCCGGACGTCAAGAGACCCAGTACTTC.